The 21 T cell receptor beta chains given below trace back to one sample, sequenced in a study of OX40 agonist ivuxolimab in advanced cancers. The receptor library was made with the immunoSEQ multiplex PCR assay. TCRdb carries this immuneACCESS record with in-frame sequences only. Its versions omit some clonotypes, under half of them owing to an unresolved V gene in the studies checked, with the rest unexplained. The table for this sample lists 90,000 to 150,000 clones; 75% to 90% of them were counted only once. Around 0.55% of the sample is taken by the ten largest. This specimen was CD4+ or CD8+ T cells sorted from blood, taken in a trial of the OX40 agonist ivuxolimab. The source of these receptors is an adult with an advanced solid tumor such as melanoma, head and neck, liver or kidney cancer.

This clone was detected only once. CDR3 region: CASSPPGQFLGSPLHF. CDR3 DNA sequence: TGTGCCAGCAGCCCTCCGGGACAGTTCTTAGGTTCACCCCTCCACTTT. V gene TRBV7-9 combines with J gene TRBJ1-6; 7 bases are a match to TRBD1. The trim removed 5 bases at V and 9 bases at J, leaving 13 bases unmatched. The CDR3 runs to 16 residues. Per the germline V gene, CDR1 is SEHNR and CDR2 is FQNEAQ (reference sequence).

This clone appeared a single time. The J gene is TRBJ2-7, the V gene TRBV6-6, with 7 bases lining up with TRBD1. The germline V gene encodes CDR1 MNHNY and CDR2 SVGAGI (reference sequence). This CDR3 is 14 amino acids long. V trimming: 6 bases; J trimming: 0 bases; junction bases outside the gene matches: 5. The DNA for the CDR3 is TGTGCCAGCAGGGCCGGGACAGCCTCCTACGAGCAGTACTTC. This translates into CASRAGTASYEQYF.

This chain joins TRBV7-2 and TRBJ1-1; D is uncertain. The CDR3 consists of 13 residues. Germline V gives CDR1 SGHTA, CDR2 FQGNSA. Trimming pared 2 bases from V and 8 bases from J, leaving 12 bases between. The CDR3 spells CASSLSRAEEAFF. In nucleotides, the CDR3 is TGTGCCAGCAGCTTATCCAGAGCCGAGGAAGCTTTCTTT.

The rearrangement links TRBV19 to TRBJ2-2, with D maybe TRBD1 (6 bases). V dropped 6 bases and J dropped 4 bases, with 18 bases sitting between them. Per the germline V gene, CDR1 is LNHDA and CDR2 is SQIVND (reference sequence). CDR3 length: 16 amino acids. The CDR3 sequence: CASSPTLGAGTGELFF. CDR3 sequence (DNA): TGTGCCAGTAGCCCCACCTTGGGGGCGGGCACCGGGGAGCTGTTTTTT.

The chain recombines TRBV7-2 with TRBJ2-6, with D perhaps being TRBD1 or TRBD2 (5 bases each). Trimming removed 4 bases from V and 2 bases from J, with 12 bases in between. Germline V CDR1 and CDR2: SGHTA, FQGNSA. The CDR3 loop spans 16 amino acids. The CDR3 DNA reads as TGTGCCAGCAGCTCAGGGACCGTGACTGGGGCCAACGTCCTGACTTTC. Amino acids: CASSSGTVTGANVLTF. Supplemented by reference TRBV7-2 and TRBJ2-6, the full variable domain reads GAGVSQSPSNKVTEKGKDVELRCDPISGHTALYWYRQSLGQGLEFLIYFQGNSAPDKSGLPSDRFSAERTGGSVSTLTIQRTQQEDSAVYLCASSSGTVTGANVLTFGAGSRLTVL.

The chain is built from TRBV15 and TRBJ1-1, with D hard to call. This CDR3 has 21 amino acids. V gave up 5 bases and J gave up 3 bases, with 34 bases separating them. The germline gives CDR1 LNHNV, CDR2 YYDKDF (reference sequence). This CDR3 is CATSGRAPPIGLPTKDTEAFF. The CDR3 region has the DNA TGTGCCACCAGCGGACGGGCCCCTCCGATCGGTCTCCCCACAAAGGACACTGAAGCTTTCTTT.

This chain connects TRBV6-1 to TRBJ1-1, with D maybe TRBD1 (5 bases). The CDR3 has 13 residues. The V end was cut by 6 bases, the J end by 1 base, with 9 bases between. Germline CDR1 and CDR2: MNHNS and SASEGT. Written as DNA, the CDR3 is TGTGCCAGCAGCCAGACAGCGAACACTGAAGCTTTCTTT. It encodes CASSQTANTEAFF.

The chain uses TRBV4-3 and TRBJ2-3; a weak D match, TRBD2 (6 bases). V shed 3 bases and J shed 5 bases, with 12 bases lying between them. The germline V gene has CDR1 LGHNA and CDR2 YSLEER. The CDR3 contains 14 residues. In DNA, the CDR3 is TGCGCCAGCAGCCAGGGACTGGGCGGAGATACGCAGTATTTT. Amino acids: CASSQGLGGDTQYF.

V and J are TRBV28 and TRBJ2-7, with D maybe TRBD1 (6 bases). In germline, CDR1 is MDHEN, CDR2 SYDVKM. Trimming took 7 bases from V and 3 from J, leaving 16 bases between them. The CDR3 extends over 14 amino acids. CDR3 in DNA: TGTGCCAGCATTGGGGGCGCGGAACTCTACGAGCAGTACTTC. This translates into CASIGGAELYEQYF.

The V and J genes are TRBV10-3 and TRBJ1-1, with D tentatively TRBD1 (5 bases). This CDR3 region has 13 residues. Deletions cut 6 bases from V and 1 base from J, with 9 bases between. Germline CDR1 and CDR2: ENHRY and SYGVKD. This CDR3 reads CAIREGQNTEAFF. CDR3 nucleotides: TGTGCCATCAGGGAAGGACAGAACACTGAAGCTTTCTTT.

This chain connects TRBV27 to TRBJ2-3, with D possibly TRBD2 on 6 matching bases. Germline CDR1 and CDR2: MNHEY and SMNVEV (reference sequence). The V and J ends lost 4 bases and 2 bases respectively, with 10 bases between them. The CDR3 spans 14 residues. The CDR3 loop is CASSWASVTDTQYF. CDR3 DNA: TGTGCCAGCAGTTGGGCTAGCGTCACAGATACGCAGTATTTT.

This clone occurred once. The genes are TRBV7-2 and TRBJ2-1, with D perhaps TRBD1 (6 bases). With 3 bases removed from V and 2 bases from J, the gap between germline ends came to 11 bases. This CDR3 is 15 amino acids long. Germline V gene lookup returns CDR1 SGHTA and CDR2 FQGNSA. The CDR3 here is CASSFRQVTYNEQFF. In DNA form, the CDR3 reads TGTGCCAGCAGCTTTCGACAGGTTACCTACAATGAGCAGTTCTTC.

The chain has TRBV25-1 and TRBJ1-1; no clear D gene. V lost 8 bases and J lost 7, with 11 bases in between. Looked up from germline, CDR1 is MGHDK and CDR2 is SYGVNS. The CDR3 runs 11 residues. CDR3 amino acids: CASGAWGEAFF. CDR3 bases: TGTGCCAGCGGCGCGTGGGGTGAAGCTTTCTTT.

The CDR3 nucleotides are TGCGCCAGCAGCCAAGGGGTCTTAGCCAAAAACATTCAGTACTTC. Protein sequence: CASSQGVLAKNIQYF. V is TRBV4-3 and J is TRBJ2-4; no reliable D call. Trimming stripped 1 base from V and 0 bases from J, with 7 bases between. This CDR3 spans 15 amino acids. Germline V gene lookup returns CDR1 LGHNA and CDR2 YSLEER.

The chain is built from TRBV7-6 and TRBJ1-5; D gene uncertain. From germline, CDR1 is SGHVS and CDR2 FNYEAQ. The CDR3 is 14 amino acids. Trimming took 6 bases from V and 2 from J, leaving 11 bases between them. The CDR3 region is CASSPDGGNQPQHF. The CDR3 DNA follows: TGTGCCAGCAGTCCGGACGGAGGCAATCAGCCCCAGCATTTT.

The J gene is TRBJ1-2, the V gene TRBV28; 10 bases agree with TRBD1. V was pared by 3 bases and J by 10 bases, with 5 bases of the junction left unmatched. The CDR3 consists of 13 residues. Germline V CDR1 and CDR2: MDHEN, SYDVKM. Written as DNA, the CDR3 is TGTGCCAGCAGTTTGAGGACAGGGGGAGACTACACCTTC. Its protein product is CASSLRTGGDYTF.

This clone has just a few counts. The chain couples TRBV2 to TRBJ1-6; possibly TRBD1 for D (6 bases). The germline gives CDR1 SNHLY, CDR2 FYNNEI. This CDR3 is 14 amino acids long. V was cut by 6 bases and J by 6 bases, with 12 bases left in between. Here the CDR3 DNA reads TGTGCCAGCAGGCCACAGGGAGGTAATTCACCCCTCCACTTT. Translating it yields CASRPQGGNSPLHF.

The CDR3 region has the DNA TGTGCCAGCAGGGTGACTAGCGGGGGTAGCACAGATACGCAGTATTTT. Its translation is CASRVTSGGSTDTQYF. This chain links TRBV2 with TRBJ2-3; 12 bases agree with TRBD2. This CDR3 comprises 16 residues. Germline lookup yields CDR1 SNHLY and CDR2 FYNNEI. V shed 6 bases, J shed 0 bases, and the junction held 4 bases outside the gene matches.

The rearrangement uses TRBV5-6 and TRBJ2-1; D tentatively fits TRBD1 or TRBD2 (5 bases each). Trimming removed 4 bases at V and 10 bases at J, with 21 bases between. CDR1 and CDR2 from the germline V gene are SGHDT and YYEEEE. The CDR3 has 15 residues. CDR3 in amino acids: CASSIGTVVRSEQFF. CDR3 bases: TGTGCCAGCAGCATCGGGACGGTGGTACGAAGCGAGCAGTTCTTC. Combining the CDR3 with reference TRBV5-6 and TRBJ2-1 gives the whole variable domain DAGVTQSPTHLIKTRGQQVTLRCSPKSGHDTVSWYQQALGQGPQFIFQYYEEEERQRGNFPDRFSGHQFPNYSSELNVNALLLGDSALYLCASSIGTVVRSEQFFGPGTRLTVL.

V usage is TRBV7-6 and J usage is TRBJ2-5, with D perhaps matching TRBD1 (6 bases). In germline, CDR1 is SGHVS, CDR2 FNYEAQ. Trimming left V 11 bases short and J 2 bases short, with 15 bases between. This CDR3 comprises 13 residues. CDR3 protein: CASRQRGQETQYF. The CDR3 DNA sequence: TGTGCCTCGCGACAGAGGGGGCAAGAGACCCAGTACTTC.

Only one count was recorded for this clone. The chain couples TRBV6-7 to TRBJ1-3; D is unresolved. TRBV6-7 is classed as an ORF, of uncertain function. The V end was cut by 6 bases, the J end by 4 bases, with 13 bases between. The CDR3 length is 14 residues. The CDR3: CASRRPTTGNTIYF. In nucleotides, the CDR3 is TGTGCCAGCAGAAGGCCCACTACGGGAAACACCATATATTTT.